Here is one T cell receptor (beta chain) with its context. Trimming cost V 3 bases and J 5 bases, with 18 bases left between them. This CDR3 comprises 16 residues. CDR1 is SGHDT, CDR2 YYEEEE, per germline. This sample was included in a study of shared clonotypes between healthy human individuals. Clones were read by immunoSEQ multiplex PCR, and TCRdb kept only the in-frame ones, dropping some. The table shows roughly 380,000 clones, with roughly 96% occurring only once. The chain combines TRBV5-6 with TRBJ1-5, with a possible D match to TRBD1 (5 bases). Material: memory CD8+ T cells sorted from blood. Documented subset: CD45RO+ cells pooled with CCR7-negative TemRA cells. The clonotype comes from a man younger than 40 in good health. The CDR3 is CASSSTPAGRDQPQHF. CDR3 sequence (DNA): TGTGCCAGCAGCTCTACCCCCGCAGGGCGGGATCAGCCCCAGCATTTT.